Reported below is one T cell receptor beta chain. The protocol was immunoSEQ multiplex PCR, while the TCRdb copy is restricted to in-frame clones and leaves out a portion. The table has hundreds of thousands of clones, 70% to 90% seen once. After removal of 2 bases from V and 4 bases from J, the junction contained 5 bases not matched to a gene. This CDR3 region has 14 residues. CDR1 is MGHRA and CDR2 is YSYEKL in the germline V gene. The sample comes from a study of shared T cell receptors in the human thymus. Separately, the same data were catalogued under a study of human thymus T cells. That report notes: The thymus was resected at corrective cardiac surgery. Repertoires from thymus and blood appeared to show biased V and J gene usage. A high degree of thymic repertoire overlap among unrelated individuals was reported in related research.

The sequence came from a girl under two years old with a congenital heart defect. This chain uses TRBV4-1 with TRBJ2-7, with 7 bases that match TRBD2. The specimen was thymocytes. The CDR3 nucleotides read TGCGCCAGCAGCCAATCGGCTAGCGGATACGAGCAGTACTTC. This codes for CASSQSASGYEQYF.